This T cell receptor (beta chain) was identified in a study of T cells in Graves' hyperthyroidism and ophthalmopathy. The CDR3 has 13 residues. Germline lookup yields CDR1 PRHDT and CDR2 FYEKMQ (reference sequence). V was cut by 6 bases and J by 2 bases, with 9 bases left in between. The sample holds many counts of this clonotype. Using 9.5 to 10 ml of fresh peripheral blood, PBMCs were prepared. TCR beta CDR3 sequences were amplified from RNA transcripts. The primer set for the first-round RT-PCR of the TCR CDR3 was HTBI. TCRdb independently ran MiXCR on the multiplex PCR reads; one entry per CDR3 protein. Among more than 450,000 distinct CDR3 sequences listed, 11% to 15% were seen once.

This receptor was taken from a woman in her thirties or forties with Graves' hyperthyroidism. V gene TRBV13 combines with J gene TRBJ2-3; D is uncertain. The sample consisted of blood. The CDR3 DNA is TGTGCCAGCAGGGATGGAGTCACAGATACGCAGTATTTT. Protein sequence: CASRDGVTDTQYF.